The entry below gives a single T cell receptor beta chain sequence along with its context. Its specificity is unknown. Participants comprised healthy donors of bone marrow. These data belong to a study of cytomegalovirus exposure and HLA in healthy donors. In the study overall: Among the approximately 400 donors who were genotyped, 81% fell in the genetic ancestry cluster that is associated with self-reported Caucasian donors.

Primers included in the PCR were 60 Vbeta and 13 Jbeta primers. Measured with immunoSEQ multiplex PCR; TCRdb has only the in-frame clones, and not every one. The sample has some 120,000 clones, about 68% seen once. Study-level findings and limits: Later findings reportedly placed an Asian-associated ancestry cluster below the approximately 670-donor mean for N-insertions.

The TCR was taken from a woman aged 40 to 50 in good health and CMV-seropositive. The sample taken for sequencing was PBMCs.

CDR3 residues: CATSRAPSSSYNEQFF. The CDR3 bases are TGTGCCACCAGCAGAGCCCCATCTAGCTCCTACAATGAGCAGTTCTTC. The rearrangement joins TRBV15 to TRBJ2-1; D unclear. Trimming removed 1 base at V and 0 bases at J, with 10 bases between. The CDR3 length is 16 residues. Germline V gene sequence: CDR1 LNHNV, CDR2 YYDKDF (reference sequence).